These 17 T cell receptor beta chains share one sample of origin, sequenced in a study of T cell responses to AZD1222 COVID-19 vaccine. Sequencing used immunoSEQ multiplex PCR; TCRdb keeps in-frame clones, though not all of them. The sample records 150,000 or so clones, under 95% being singletons. Specimen: peripheral blood, collected 28 days after the second AZD1222 dose. The receptors were gathered from an adult who received the AZD1222 COVID-19 vaccine.

This chain connects TRBV7-9 to TRBJ2-3; 8 nucleotides match TRBD1. The CDR3 consists of 15 residues. V lost 4 bases and J lost 2; bases outside the gene matches: 5. Germline V lookup: CDR1 SEHNR, CDR2 FQNEAQ (reference sequence). The CDR3 is CASSSNRGFTDTQYF. Written as DNA, the CDR3 is TGTGCCAGCAGCTCGAACAGGGGGTTCACAGATACGCAGTATTTT.

The chain is built from TRBV27 and TRBJ1-5; D gene uncertain. Germline assignment: CDR1 MNHEY and CDR2 SMNVEV (reference sequence). The CDR3 is 15 residues long. V lost 5 bases, J lost 0 bases, and 11 bases lay in between. For the CDR3, the DNA is TGTGCCAGCAGTAAAGGACTCCTTAGCAATCAGCCCCAGCATTTT. Amino acids: CASSKGLLSNQPQHF.

The CDR3 loop is CASSPWTGLSYEQYF. Here the CDR3 DNA reads TGTGCCAGCAGCCCCTGGACAGGGCTCTCCTACGAGCAGTACTTC. This chain joins TRBV7-9 and TRBJ2-7; 8 bases are a match to TRBD1. CDR3 length: 15 amino acids. Germline values: CDR1 SEHNR, CDR2 FQNEAQ (reference sequence). The ends lost 5 bases at V and 0 bases at J; junction bases unmatched: 6.

The chain combines TRBV4-2 with TRBJ1-2; TRBD1 aligns across 8 bases. Germline CDR1 and CDR2: LGHNA and YNFKEQ. V shed 0 bases, J shed 4 bases, and the junction held 7 bases outside the gene matches. CDR3 length equals 16 residues. The CDR3 nucleotides are TGTGCCAGCAGCCAAGAGGCTCAGGGGGCAGGCTATGGCTACACCTTC. Its protein product is CASSQEAQGAGYGYTF.

J is TRBJ1-2 and V is TRBV7-9; D not certain. CDR1 and CDR2 (germline): SEHNR, FQNEAQ (reference sequence). This CDR3 region has 12 residues. Trimming took 2 bases from V and 8 from J, leaving 9 bases between them. The chain's CDR3 is CASSLSEGGYTF. The CDR3 DNA sequence: TGTGCCAGCAGCTTATCTGAAGGCGGCTACACCTTC.

This chain connects TRBV19 to TRBJ1-6; possibly TRBD1 for D (6 bases). V was clipped by 6 bases and J by 8 bases, with 14 bases between them. Germline V CDR1 and CDR2: LNHDA, SQIVND (reference sequence). This CDR3 spans 14 amino acids. This CDR3 is CASRGRGVYSPLHF. DNA of the CDR3: TGTGCCAGTAGGGGCAGGGGTGTATATTCACCCCTCCACTTT.

This clone has a single count. The chain is built from TRBV29-1 and TRBJ2-1; TRBD2 is a possible D gene (6 bases). Germline V gives CDR1 SQVTM, CDR2 ANQGSEA. Trimming removed 6 bases from V and 0 bases from J, with 12 bases in between. This CDR3 has 14 amino acids. CDR3 sequence reads: CSVRGASSYNEQFF. In DNA, the CDR3 is TGCAGCGTCCGCGGGGCCAGCTCCTACAATGAGCAGTTCTTC.

The J gene is TRBJ1-2, the V gene TRBV7-9; perhaps TRBD1 as D (5 bases). Trimming cost V 0 bases and J 8 bases, with 16 bases left between them. CDR3 size: 15 residues. Germline-derived CDR1 and CDR2 are SEHNR and FQNEAQ (reference sequence). CDR3 in amino acids: CASSLAKTGPRGYTF. The CDR3 bases are TGTGCCAGCAGCTTAGCAAAAACGGGGCCGAGGGGCTACACCTTC. Drawing the rest from reference TRBV7-9 and TRBJ1-2, the complete variable domain is DTGVSQNPRHKITKRGQNVTFRCDPISEHNRLYWYRQTLGQGPEFLTYFQNEAQLEKSRLLSDRFSAERPKGSFSTLEIQRTEQGDSAMYLCASSLAKTGPRGYTFGSGTRLTVV.

The V gene is TRBV7-9, the J gene TRBJ1-1; 10 positions agree with TRBD1. Losses at the gene ends were 5 bases for V and 3 bases for J; bases not matched to a gene: 3. The CDR3 covers 14 residues. Per the germline V gene, CDR1 is SEHNR and CDR2 is FQNEAQ (reference sequence). DNA of the CDR3: TGTGCCAGCAGCGTGGGACAGGGGCACACTGAAGCTTTCTTT. It specifies CASSVGQGHTEAFF.

The chain recombines TRBV7-8 with TRBJ1-6; tentative D call: TRBD1 (5 bases). V was clipped by 1 base and J by 10 bases, with 8 bases between them. CDR3 length equals 13 residues. The V gene's germline CDR1 is SGHVS and CDR2 FQNEAQ. The CDR3 nucleotides read TGTGCCAGCAGCTTAGAAGGGGTATCACCCCTCCACTTT. Its protein product is CASSLEGVSPLHF.

This chain uses TRBV29-1 with TRBJ2-5, with 8 bases that match TRBD2. Germline V lookup: CDR1 SQVTM, CDR2 ANQGSEA. The trim removed 5 bases at V and 1 base at J, leaving 6 bases unmatched. This CDR3 is built from 14 residues. The CDR3 loop reads CSVTRGGRQETQYF. The CDR3 coding sequence is TGCAGCGTTACCCGCGGGGGGCGCCAAGAGACCCAGTACTTC. Using reference TRBV29-1 and TRBJ2-5 for the parts outside the CDR3, the full variable domain is SAVISQKPSRDICQRGTSLTIQCQVDSQVTMMFWYRQQPGQSLTLIATANQGSEATYESGFVIDKFPISRPNLTFSTLTVSNMSPEDSSIYLCSVTRGGRQETQYFGPGTRLLVL.

This clone appeared a single time. The rearrangement joins TRBV5-8 to TRBJ2-7, with 10 bases that match TRBD2. The CDR3 sequence is 16 residues long. The V segment lost 8 bases and the J segment 5 bases; nucleotides outside the gene matches: 16. From germline, CDR1 is SGHTS and CDR2 YDEGEE. The CDR3 nucleotides are TGTGCCAGTATCCCGGGACTAGCGCCGGGGTGGGACGAGCAGTACTTC. It yields the protein CASIPGLAPGWDEQYF. Full variable domain (remainder filled in from reference TRBV5-8 and TRBJ2-7): EAGVTQSPTHLIKTRGQQATLRCSPISGHTSVYWYQQALGLGLQFLLWYDEGEERNRGNFPPRFSGRQFPNYSSELNVNALELEDSALYLCASIPGLAPGWDEQYFGPGTRLTVT.

In this sample, this clone turned up once. The chain is built from TRBV9 and TRBJ1-1, with a possible D match to TRBD1 (5 bases). The CDR3 is 15 amino acids. CDR1 is SGDLS and CDR2 is YYNGEE in the germline V gene. Trimming shortened V by 0 bases and J by 1 base, and 10 bases separated the two germline ends. The CDR3 sequence: CASSVGPGRNTEAFF. CDR3 bases: TGTGCCAGCAGCGTAGGCCCAGGGAGGAACACTGAAGCTTTCTTT.

This chain uses TRBV6-5 with TRBJ2-7; 8 bases map to TRBD1. With 7 bases clipped from V and 2 bases from J, the junction kept 7 bases outside the gene matches. Germline assignment: CDR1 MNHEY and CDR2 SVGAGI. This CDR3 contains 14 residues. The CDR3 protein is CASTRGPGAYEQYF. As DNA, the CDR3 is TGTGCCAGCACCAGGGGGCCAGGGGCCTACGAGCAGTACTTC.

This clone turned up a few times. The CDR3 sequence is CASWGLYGYTF. CDR3 nucleotide sequence: TGTGCCAGCTGGGGCCTCTATGGCTACACCTTC. The chain has TRBV9 and TRBJ1-2; TRBD1 is a possible D gene (5 bases). CDR1 and CDR2 (germline): SGDLS, YYNGEE. Trimming took off 7 bases at V and 4 bases at J, with 8 bases between the two ends. This CDR3 comprises 11 residues.

This chain joins TRBV7-2 and TRBJ2-7; D is possibly TRBD1 (6 bases). Trimming took 2 bases from V and 6 from J, leaving 17 bases between them. This CDR3 contains 15 residues. Germline assignment: CDR1 SGHTA and CDR2 FQGNSA. CDR3 loop: CASSLRGAGASEQYF. The CDR3 DNA follows: TGTGCCAGCAGCTTAAGAGGGGCAGGGGCGAGCGAGCAGTACTTC.

The CDR3 loop reads CATSEGVGGTDTQYF. CDR3 nucleotides: TGTGCCACCAGCGAGGGAGTGGGAGGGACAGATACGCAGTATTTT. The chain uses TRBV24-1 and TRBJ2-3, with 7 bases that match TRBD2. V was clipped by 7 bases and J by 3 bases; unmatched bases: 9. The CDR3 has 15 residues. Germline CDR1 is KGHDR and CDR2 is SFDVKD.